The rows below give T cell receptor beta chains drawn from one sample of a study of spatial heterogeneity in lung cancer. TCRdb used MiXCR to reprocess the 5' RACE reads, holding one entry per CDR3 protein. The data hold 20,000 to 25,000 distinct CDR3 sequences, with about 4.9% observed a single time. This specimen consisted of lung tumor tissue, obtained at surgery. The receptor set was obtained from a male donor with early-stage non-small cell lung cancer. Both conserved end residues are part of each CDR3. Each record gives: D gene, V gene, clone size, J gene, CDR3 DNA, CDR3 protein. The D gene is left open where the match is weak. Sizes are listed as once, few, many or a size class.

D: TRBD1; V: TRBV5-8; size: many; J: TRBJ2-6; DNA: TGTGCCAGCAGCAGGACAGGGTACGTCTCTGGGGCCAACGTCCTGACTTTC; CDR3: CASSRTGYVSGANVLTF
D: NA; V: TRBV12-3/TRBV12-4; size: many; J: TRBJ2-3; DNA: TGTGCCAGCAGCCCGGACCTTACTAGCACAGATACGCAGTATTTT; CDR3: CASSPDLTSTDTQYF
D: TRBD2; V: TRBV9; size: many; J: TRBJ2-3; DNA: TGTGCCAGCAGCGTGAAATTGGCGGGAGCAGGCACAGATACGCAGTATTTT; CDR3: CASSVKLAGAGTDTQYF
D: NA; V: TRBV20-1; size: many; J: TRBJ2-5; DNA: TGCAGTGCTCCCGGGCCCCAGAGGGTCGGAGAGACCCAGTACTTC; CDR3: CSAPGPQRVGETQYF
D: TRBD2; V: TRBV6-2/TRBV6-3; size: medium-sized; J: TRBJ2-7; DNA: TGTGCCAGCAGTACCAAACTAGCGGGGTCGTCCTACGAGCAGTACTTC; CDR3: CASSTKLAGSSYEQYF
D: NA; V: TRBV27; size: many; J: TRBJ2-3; DNA: TGTGCCAGCAGTTTATCTTCCCGTGGAACAGATACGCAGTATTTT; CDR3: CASSLSSRGTDTQYF
D: NA; V: TRBV5-1; size: few; J: TRBJ1-1; DNA: TGCGCCAGCAGCTTGGCCGCAGTGAACACTGAAGCTTTCTTT; CDR3: CASSLAAVNTEAFF
D: TRBD1; V: TRBV27; size: many; J: TRBJ2-1; DNA: TGTGCCAGTCAGACAGGGTTTTTCGATGAGCAGTTCTTC; CDR3: CASQTGFFDEQFF
D: NA; V: TRBV6-6; size: many; J: TRBJ2-5; DNA: TGTGCCAGCGGGGAGACCCAGTACTTC; CDR3: CASGETQYF
D: TRBD2; V: TRBV6-2/TRBV6-3; size: few; J: TRBJ2-3; DNA: TGTGCCAGCATAAGCGGGAGAAGGTTGGATACGCAGTATTTT; CDR3: CASISGRRLDTQYF